These 8 T cell receptor beta chains originate from one sample sequenced in a study of T cell responses to AZD1222 COVID-19 vaccine. The protocol was immunoSEQ multiplex PCR, while the TCRdb copy is restricted to in-frame clones and leaves out a portion. Of 40,000 or so clones detected, approximately 88% appear once; the ten largest clones hold 18%. The sequenced sample was peripheral blood, obtained 28 days after the second AZD1222 dose. These receptors were taken from an adult who received the AZD1222 COVID-19 vaccine.

V usage is TRBV21-1 and J usage is TRBJ2-7; TRBD1 reflects the table's D call only, with no check against the DNA. TRBV21-1 is deemed a pseudogene. This CDR3 comprises 14 residues. The CDR3 nucleotides read TGTGCCAGCAGTTTAGGGACAGGGGAGGACGAGCAGTACTTC. As protein: CASSLGTGEDEQYF.

This chain uses TRBV9 with TRBJ1-2, with 9 bases aligning to TRBD1. V shed 0 bases, J shed 8 bases, and the junction held 14 bases outside the gene matches. The CDR3 consists of 17 residues. Germline CDR1 reads SGDLS; CDR2 reads YYNGEE. The CDR3 sequence: CASSVGPWTGVTGGYTF. In DNA form, the CDR3 reads TGTGCCAGCAGCGTAGGCCCCTGGACAGGGGTTACAGGCGGCTACACCTTC.

This chain uses TRBV2 with TRBJ2-3, with 10 bases fitting TRBD2. CDR1 is SNHLY, CDR2 FYNNEI, per germline. The CDR3 has 18 amino acids. J gave up 0 bases and V 3 bases, and 9 bases lay outside the gene matches. CDR3 loop: CASSEVLAGLTSTDTQYF. For the CDR3, the DNA is TGTGCCAGCAGTGAGGTACTAGCGGGACTAACTAGCACAGATACGCAGTATTTT.

The chain employs TRBV5-1 and TRBJ2-3; no reliable D call. The CDR3 loop spans 16 amino acids. Trimming took 0 bases from V and 4 from J, leaving 15 bases between them. Per germline, CDR1 SGHRS and CDR2 YFSETQ. For the CDR3, the DNA is TGCGCCAGCAGCTTGGCGAAGGGCACCTCACCAGATACGCAGTATTTT. Protein sequence: CASSLAKGTSPDTQYF.

This chain joins TRBV9 and TRBJ2-2, with TRBD1 matching 9 bases. This CDR3 comprises 14 residues. V was pared by 2 bases and J by 5 bases, with 1 base of the junction left unmatched. From germline, CDR1 is SGDLS and CDR2 YYNGEE. This CDR3 reads CASSVGQGTGELFF. The CDR3 DNA reads as TGTGCCAGCAGCGTCGGACAGGGGACCGGGGAGCTGTTTTTT.

The chain carries TRBV5-1 and TRBJ2-2; 7 nucleotides agree with TRBD2. Germline values: CDR1 SGHRS, CDR2 YFSETQ. The CDR3 is 15 residues long. V dropped 2 bases and J dropped 2; count of bases not matched to a gene: 3. CDR3 amino acids: CASSLLAINTGELFF. The CDR3 DNA is TGCGCCAGCAGCTTACTAGCGATTAACACCGGGGAGCTGTTTTTT.

This chain uses TRBV13 with TRBJ1-1; no clear D. The CDR3 is made up of 14 amino acids. CDR1 and CDR2 from the germline V gene are PRHDT and FYEKMQ (reference sequence). V gave up 6 bases and J gave up 1 base, with 12 bases separating them. For the CDR3, the DNA is TGTGCCAGCAGACCCCCAGGCCGGAACACTGAAGCTTTCTTT. It codes for CASRPPGRNTEAFF.

This chain links TRBV10-2 with TRBJ1-2; D is unclear. This CDR3 is built from 11 residues. Looked up from germline, CDR1 is WSHSY and CDR2 is SAAADI. Trimming removed 6 bases from V and 6 bases from J, with 8 bases in between. The CDR3 bases are TGCGCCAGCAGCTCTGGTGATGGCTACACCTTC. Protein product: CASSSGDGYTF.